This T cell receptor beta chain originates from a study of T cells after yellow fever vaccination. This clonotype was picked up many times. Its specificity is not known. General observations from the study: At around 96% for CD4 and 88% for CD8, most primary-vaccination clones showed up again after the booster. When the response was secondary, it was weaker but reached its peak faster, day 5 versus 15. Across the CD4 and CD8 compartments, a small share of clonotypes was present in both.

The V gene end was trimmed by 6 bases and the J gene end by 3 bases; junction bases not matched to a gene: 3. CDR3 length: 13 amino acids. Universal primer sites and UMIs were introduced during 5'RACE template-switching synthesis of TCR cDNA. TCRdb passed the 5' RACE reads through MiXCR, listing each CDR3 protein once. The table records about 310,000 distinct CDR3 sequences, about 3.5% of them present only once. The chain has TRBV12-3 or TRBV12-4 and TRBJ2-5; TRBD2 aligns across 8 bases. The receptor's source is a man younger than 35 who received the YFV17D yellow fever vaccine. Sequences were derived from PBMCs, sampled on the day of the yellow fever booster vaccination. The CDR3 nucleotides read TGTGCCAGCAGCCGGCGGGGGGAAGAGACCCAGTACTTC. This translates into CASSRRGEETQYF.